The source of this T cell receptor beta chain is a study of T cell responses to AZD1222 COVID-19 vaccine. Libraries were prepared by immunoSEQ multiplex PCR; TCRdb keeps only in-frame clonotypes and omits some of them. This sample yields under 150,000 clones, of which roughly nine tenths are seen a single time; approximately 9.8% belongs to the top ten. The germline CDR1 and CDR2 sequences are MNHNY and SVGAGI (reference sequence). V was shortened by 6 bases and J by 0 bases, with 8 bases between the two germline ends. The CDR3 sequence is 13 residues long. The chain employs TRBV6-6 and TRBJ1-1; possibly TRBD1 for D (6 bases). The sample was peripheral blood, taken 28 days after the second AZD1222 dose. The clonotype originates from an adult who received the AZD1222 COVID-19 vaccine. For the CDR3, the DNA is TGTGCCAGCAGGGACAGCTTGAACACTGAAGCTTTCTTT. Encoded protein: CASRDSLNTEAFF.